The present TCR beta chain was sequenced within a study of CXCR3-negative and CXCR3-positive naive CD8 T cells. Each TRB cDNA library was prepared by 5' RACE (with UMI labels). TCRdb re-called the 5' RACE reads and gives one entry per CDR3 protein, without DNA. This sample contains about 39,000 distinct CDR3 sequences. The sequenced sample was memory CD8+ T cells from blood. The TCR sequence derives from a human donor in good health. Some clones in this sample may be carry-over from other donors' samples.

CDR3: CASSQEWGGYNEQFF. The chain uses TRBV3-1 and TRBJ2-1. CDR1 and CDR2 from the germline V gene are LGHDT and YNNKEL (reference sequence). CDR3 length equals 15 residues.